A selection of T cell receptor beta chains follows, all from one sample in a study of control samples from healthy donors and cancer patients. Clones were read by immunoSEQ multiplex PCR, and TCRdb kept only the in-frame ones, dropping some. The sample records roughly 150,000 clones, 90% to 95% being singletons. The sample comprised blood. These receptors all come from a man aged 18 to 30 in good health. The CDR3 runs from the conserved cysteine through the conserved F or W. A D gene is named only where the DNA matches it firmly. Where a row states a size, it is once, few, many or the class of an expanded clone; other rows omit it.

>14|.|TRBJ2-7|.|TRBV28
CASIGPYPPYEQYF
TGTGCCAGCATCGGGCCATATCCCCCCTACGAGCAGTACTTC
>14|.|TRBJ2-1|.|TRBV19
CASSIGGSYNEQFF
TGTGCCAGTAGTATAGGGGGGTCCTACAATGAGCAGTTCTTC
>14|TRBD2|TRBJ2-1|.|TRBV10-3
CAISASGGKDEQFF
TGTGCCATCAGTGCTAGCGGGGGGAAGGATGAGCAGTTCTTC
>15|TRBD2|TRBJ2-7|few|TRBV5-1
CASTPGLASWYEQYF
TGCGCCAGCACCCCCGGACTAGCCTCTTGGTACGAGCAGTACTTC
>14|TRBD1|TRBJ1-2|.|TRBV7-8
CASSPGDREWGYTF
TGTGCCAGCAGCCCGGGGGACAGGGAGTGGGGCTACACCTTC
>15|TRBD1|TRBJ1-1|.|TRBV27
CASRHRGAMNTEAFF
TGTGCCAGCAGGCACAGGGGGGCGATGAACACTGAAGCTTTCTTT
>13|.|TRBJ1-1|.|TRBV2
CASSELWNTEAFF
TGTGCCAGCAGTGAGCTGTGGAACACTGAAGCTTTCTTT
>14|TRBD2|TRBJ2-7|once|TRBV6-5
CASSGGLAGLEQYF
TGTGCCAGCAGCGGGGGACTAGCGGGACTCGAGCAGTACTTC
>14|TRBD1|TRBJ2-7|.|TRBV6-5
CASSQRQGAYEQYF
TGTGCCAGCAGCCAGCGACAGGGAGCCTACGAGCAGTACTTC
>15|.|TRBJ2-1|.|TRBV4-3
CASSQDPVTHNEQFF
TGCGCCAGCAGCCAAGATCCAGTGACCCACAATGAGCAGTTCTTC
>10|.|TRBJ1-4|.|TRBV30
CALYTEKLFF
TGTGCCCTTTACACCGAAAAACTGTTTTTT
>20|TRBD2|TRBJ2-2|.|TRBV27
CASSPYPRLAGDANTGELFF
TGTGCCAGCAGTCCCTACCCTCGACTAGCGGGGGATGCGAACACCGGGGAGCTGTTTTTT
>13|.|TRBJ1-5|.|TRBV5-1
CASSPGPGQPQHF
TGCGCCAGCAGCCCGGGACCCGGGCAGCCCCAGCATTTT
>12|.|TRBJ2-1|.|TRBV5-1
CASSLFYNEQFF
TGCGCCAGCAGCTTATTCTACAATGAGCAGTTCTTC
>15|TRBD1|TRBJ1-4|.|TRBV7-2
CASSVTGGTNEKLFF
TGTGCCAGCAGCGTAACAGGGGGGACTAATGAAAAACTGTTTTTT
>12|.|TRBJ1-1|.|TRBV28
CASSLLKAEAFF
TGTGCCAGCAGTTTACTAAAGGCTGAAGCTTTCTTT
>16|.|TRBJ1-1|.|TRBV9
CASSVGGANWYTEAFF
TGTGCCAGCAGCGTTGGAGGGGCTAATTGGTACACTGAAGCTTTCTTT